The rows below give T cell receptor beta chains drawn from one sample of a study of shared clonotypes between healthy human individuals. Using immunoSEQ multiplex PCR, the repertoire was profiled, and TCRdb retains in-frame clones only, with some absent. Of millions of clones listed, around 90% are singletons. Sequencing was done on a sample of naive CD4+ T cells sorted from blood. The receptors derive from a man aged 18 to 29 in good health. Both conserved end residues are part of each CDR3. A D gene is named only where the DNA matches it firmly. Some rows mark clone size as missing; the rest say once, few, many or name a class of expanded clone.

clone size,V gene,D gene,J gene,CDR3 protein,CDR3 DNA
-,TRBV19,TRBD1,TRBJ1-2,CASSILPGQGSNYGYTF,TGTGCCAGTAGTATTCTACCGGGACAGGGGTCTAACTATGGCTACACCTTC
-,TRBV6-5,-,TRBJ1-2,CASSYGRSGGGYTF,TGTGCCAGCAGTTACGGCAGATCCGGTGGAGGCTACACCTTC
-,TRBV19,-,TRBJ2-1,CASSIVGIGRNSYNEQFF,TGTGCCAGTAGTATTGTCGGGATCGGTCGGAACTCCTACAATGAGCAGTTCTTC
-,TRBV14,-,TRBJ2-6,CASSQAGSGANVLTF,TGTGCCAGCAGCCAAGCAGGGTCTGGGGCCAACGTCCTGACTTTC
-,TRBV19,-,TRBJ1-1,CASSISGLNTEAFF,TGTGCCAGTAGTATTTCGGGGCTGAACACTGAAGCTTTCTTT
-,TRBV2,-,TRBJ1-3,CASSETQTLSGNTIYF,TGTGCCAGCAGTGAAACACAGACACTCTCTGGAAACACCATATATTTT
few,TRBV18,TRBD1,TRBJ1-1,CASSFDRGEAFF,TGTGCCAGCTCATTTGACAGGGGTGAAGCTTTCTTT
-,TRBV6-6,TRBD1,TRBJ1-2,CASSYSGTGLYGYTF,TGTGCCAGCAGTTACTCAGGGACAGGGCTCTATGGCTACACCTTC
-,TRBV6-1,-,TRBJ2-6,CASSFLNPGANVLTF,TGTGCCAGCAGTTTCCTCAACCCTGGGGCCAACGTCCTGACTTTC
-,TRBV7-9,TRBD2,TRBJ2-3,CASSLDLAGDADTQYF,TGTGCCAGCAGCTTAGACCTAGCGGGAGATGCCGATACGCAGTATTTT
-,TRBV18,-,TRBJ2-3,CASSPPTVARVRYF,TGTGCCAGCTCACCACCGACGGTAGCTAGGGTGCGGTATTTT
once,TRBV10-3,-,TRBJ2-2,CAISSDRTGELFF,TGTGCCATCAGTTCGGACCGGACGGGGGAGCTGTTTTTT
-,TRBV5-5,-,TRBJ1-5,CASSPDRINQPQHF,TGTGCCAGCAGCCCCGACAGAATCAATCAGCCCCAGCATTTT
-,TRBV6-1,-,TRBJ1-2,CASSGTTNYGYTF,TGTGCCAGCAGCGGAACGACGAACTATGGCTACACCTTC
-,TRBV7-9,TRBD2,TRBJ2-1,CASSGSGRSYNEQFF,TGTGCCAGCAGCGGCAGCGGGAGGTCTTACAATGAGCAGTTCTTC
-,TRBV7-2,-,TRBJ2-7,CASSYWGSHSYEQYF,TGTGCCAGCAGCTACTGGGGATCCCACTCCTACGAGCAGTACTTC
-,TRBV6-1,-,TRBJ2-5,CASSAEPGLLKETQYF,TGTGCCAGCAGTGCAGAACCGGGACTTCTAAAAGAGACCCAGTACTTC
-,TRBV6-6,-,TRBJ1-1,CASSYGGNTEAFF,TGTGCCAGCAGTTACGGGGGAAACACTGAAGCTTTCTTT
-,TRBV6-1,-,TRBJ1-5,CASSSVNSNQPQHF,TGTGCCAGCAGTTCTGTCAATAGCAATCAGCCCCAGCATTTT